This T cell receptor (beta chain) was found in a study of cytomegalovirus exposure and HLA in healthy donors. Overall study results and limits: Immune exposure data for these donors was limited to CMV serostatus.

In its sample, this clone was seen once. Its target is not known. There are 12 residues in the CDR3. In germline, CDR1 is MGHDK, CDR2 SYGVNS. V trimming: 10 bases; J trimming: 6 bases; junction bases outside the gene matches: 5. 13 Jbeta primers and 60 Vbeta primers were used for the PCR. TCRdb keeps only in-frame clones here, not all; method: immunoSEQ multiplex PCR. The table records about 80,000 clones, approximately 60% of them present only once. The V call is TRBV25-1, the J call TRBJ2-1, with 8 bases lining up with TRBD2. Sequencing was done on a sample of PBMCs. This sequence originates from a male donor in good health and CMV-seropositive. The CDR3 nucleotides are TGTGCCACTGGACTAGCTGCCAATGAGCAGTTCTTC. Protein product: CATGLAANEQFF.